This TCR beta chain was observed in a study of response to subunit inactivated influenza vaccine. Overall study results and limits: Each seasonal influenza vaccination recruits few new T cells, the authors suggested.

Germline V CDR1 and CDR2: SGHRS, YFSETQ. V lost 0 bases and J lost 1, with 10 bases in between. The CDR3 totals 15 residues. This clonotype was counted at least ten times. What it recognizes is unknown. From the RT-PCR reads, TCRdb called clonotypes with MiXCR, one entry per CDR3 protein. The repertoire holds about 150,000 distinct CDR3 sequences, approximately 12% seen once, with approximately 39% in the top ten. The sample in question was CD8+ T cells sorted from PBMCs, obtained roughly 24 months after vaccination. V is TRBV5-1 and J is TRBJ1-1; no definite D call. The sequence derives from a man aged 50 to 69 who received an inactivated influenza vaccine. The CDR3 here is CASSLATDSNTEAFF. CDR3 in DNA: TGCGCCAGCAGCTTGGCTACAGATTCGAACACTGAAGCTTTCTTT.